This passage covers 18 T cell receptor beta chains from one sample sequenced in a study of cytomegalovirus exposure and HLA in healthy donors. Data came from immunoSEQ multiplex PCR; TCRdb stores just in-frame clones and leaves some out. Of a few hundred thousand clones listed, 80% to 90% are singletons. The sequencing sample was made of PBMCs. These receptors originate from a woman under 30 in good health and CMV-seronegative.

This clone was counted once. V usage is TRBV6-4 and J usage is TRBJ1-2; 10 bases are a match to TRBD1. Germline V lookup: CDR1 MRHNA, CDR2 SNTAGT. V gave up 3 bases and J gave up 8 bases; unmatched junction bases: 6. There are 14 residues in the CDR3. CDR3 residues: CASSETGGARGYTF. The CDR3 coding sequence is TGTGCCAGCAGTGAGACAGGGGGCGCGAGGGGCTACACCTTC.

The chain employs TRBV30 and TRBJ2-5; TRBD2 is a possible D gene (5 bases). CDR3 length: 15 amino acids. Germline V gene sequence: CDR1 GTSNPN, CDR2 SVGIG (reference sequence). The V end lost 1 base, the J end lost 1 base, and 13 bases lay between the germline ends. For the CDR3, the DNA is TGTGCCTGGAGTGGCGCGAGAGGGCTCCAAGAGACCCAGTACTTC. This gives the protein CAWSGARGLQETQYF.

J is TRBJ2-3 and V is TRBV29-1; 8 nucleotides line up with TRBD1. The CDR3 covers 13 residues. V lost 5 bases to trimming and J lost 2 bases; unmatched junction nucleotides: 3. Germline CDR1 SQVTM, CDR2 ANQGSEA. The DNA for the CDR3 is TGCAGCGTTCCGGGACAGGCCACAGATACGCAGTATTTT. Its protein product is CSVPGQATDTQYF.

V is TRBV5-1 and J is TRBJ2-5; 10 positions agree with TRBD1. The V segment lost 5 bases and the J segment 5 bases; nucleotides outside the gene matches: 21. Germline V gives CDR1 SGHRS, CDR2 YFSETQ. The CDR3 is made up of 19 amino acids. CDR3 DNA: TGCGCCAGCAGGATGCCCGGCCGGGACAGGGGCGACCCCCGGGAGACCCAGTACTTC. Translating it yields CASRMPGRDRGDPRETQYF.

The chain joins TRBV9 to TRBJ2-3; tentatively, D is TRBD1 (5 bases). Germline CDR1 is SGDLS and CDR2 is YYNGEE. Trimming removed 0 bases from V and 0 bases from J, with 8 bases in between. The CDR3 runs to 15 residues. The CDR3, as DNA: TGTGCCAGCAGCGTAGTAGACAGTAGCACAGATACGCAGTATTTT. Encoded protein: CASSVVDSSTDTQYF.

The chain has TRBV15 and TRBJ1-1, with 7 bases that match TRBD1. The CDR3 has 15 residues. Trimming cost V 1 base and J 3 bases; bases outside gene matches: 5. Germline lookup yields CDR1 LNHNV and CDR2 YYDKDF (reference sequence). CDR3 sequence (DNA): TGTGCCACCAGCAGAGGACAGGGTGGGGACACTGAAGCTTTCTTT. Translated, it gives CATSRGQGGDTEAFF.

The chain employs TRBV5-1 and TRBJ2-5; 15 nucleotides line up with TRBD2. This CDR3 region has 16 residues. Germline CDR1 and CDR2: SGHRS and YFSETQ. V gave up 4 bases and J gave up 5 bases; unmatched junction bases: 6. This CDR3 reads CASSPGLAGGAETQYF. CDR3 DNA sequence: TGCGCCAGCAGCCCCGGACTAGCGGGGGGGGCGGAGACCCAGTACTTC. Filled out from reference TRBV5-1 and TRBJ2-5, the complete variable domain reads KAGVTQTPRYLIKTRGQQVTLSCSPISGHRSVSWYQQTPGQGLQFLFEYFSETQRNKGNFPGRFSGRQFSNSRSEMNVSTLELGDSALYLCASSPGLAGGAETQYFGPGTRLLVL.

In DNA, the CDR3 is TGCGCCAGCAGCTACAATCCGGGACAGGCCATAACAGAGACCCAGTACTTC. It translates to CASSYNPGQAITETQYF. This chain uses TRBV5-1 with TRBJ2-5, with 8 nucleotides matching TRBD1. V gave up 3 bases and J gave up 4 bases; unmatched junction bases: 14. Germline assignment: CDR1 SGHRS and CDR2 YFSETQ. The CDR3 loop spans 17 amino acids.

The chain recombines TRBV6-5 with TRBJ2-5, with 9 bases fitting TRBD1. Germline CDR1 is MNHEY and CDR2 is SVGAGI. V was pared by 5 bases and J by 5 bases, with 6 bases of the junction left unmatched. The CDR3 totals 14 residues. CDR3 sequence (DNA): TGTGCCAGCAGTAACAGGGGGCGGAGGGAGACCCAGTACTTC. This gives the protein CASSNRGRRETQYF.

The CDR3 loop reads CASTPDTGGGSHTGELFF. For the CDR3, the DNA is TGTGCCAGCACCCCGGATACAGGGGGCGGATCTCACACCGGGGAGCTGTTTTTT. The chain couples TRBV13 to TRBJ2-2; 9 bases line up with TRBD1. Germline CDR1 reads PRHDT; CDR2 reads FYEKMQ (reference sequence). V lost 7 bases to trimming and J lost 3 bases; unmatched junction nucleotides: 15. This CDR3 comprises 18 residues.

The V and J genes are TRBV6-5 and TRBJ1-2; D perhaps matches TRBD1 (5 bases). Trimming cost V 6 bases and J 5 bases, with 16 bases left between them. There are 14 residues in the CDR3. CDR1 and CDR2 from the germline V gene are MNHEY and SVGAGI. CDR3 sequence (DNA): TGTGCCAGCAGAACCCAAGGGGCGTCGTATGGCTACACCTTC. Amino acid sequence: CASRTQGASYGYTF.

The chain combines TRBV9 with TRBJ2-2; D perhaps matches TRBD2 (5 bases). This CDR3 has 12 amino acids. Germline V CDR1 and CDR2: SGDLS, YYNGEE. Deletions cut 6 bases from V and 5 bases from J, with 8 bases between. CDR3 DNA: TGTGCCAGCACCTGGGAGACCGGGGAGCTGTTTTTT. Protein: CASTWETGELFF.

The rearrangement uses TRBV30 and TRBJ1-5, with TRBD1 matching 9 bases. Germline values: CDR1 GTSNPN, CDR2 SVGIG (reference sequence). The CDR3 extends over 13 amino acids. Trimming removed 5 bases from V and 5 bases from J; junction bases left unmatched: 4. The CDR3 bases are TGTGCCTGGGGGACAGGGTGGGATCAGCCCCAGCATTTT. Its protein is CAWGTGWDQPQHF.

The gene calls are TRBV7-2 and TRBJ2-7; D is unclear. This CDR3 is 12 amino acids long. Germline-derived CDR1 and CDR2 are SGHTA and FQGNSA. Trimming shortened V by 5 bases and J by 2 bases, and 7 bases separated the two germline ends. The CDR3 here is CASSAPTYEQYF. The CDR3 coding sequence is TGTGCCAGCAGCGCCCCTACCTACGAGCAGTACTTC.

V gene TRBV6-6 combines with J gene TRBJ1-4; 10 bases agree with TRBD1. With V trimmed by 0 bases and J by 7 bases, 2 bases remained unmatched. The germline CDR1 and CDR2 sequences are MNHNY and SVGAGI (reference sequence). The CDR3 sequence is 15 residues long. The CDR3 coding sequence is TGTGCCAGCAGTTACTCGACAGGGGGCATTGAAAAACTGTTTTTT. It is translated as CASSYSTGGIEKLFF.

This clone came up a few times. The chain combines TRBV14 with TRBJ1-6; no clear D gene. This CDR3 comprises 16 residues. V lost 4 bases to trimming and J lost 0 bases, with 10 bases between them. Germline V gene sequence: CDR1 SGHDN, CDR2 FVKESK. The CDR3 protein is CASSPRGSSYNSPLHF. The CDR3 nucleotides read TGTGCCAGCAGCCCGCGAGGGAGCTCCTATAATTCACCCCTCCACTTT.

In its sample, this clone was seen once. This rearrangement joins TRBV7-9 to TRBJ2-7; 13 bases align to TRBD2. CDR3 length: 16 amino acids. V gave up 5 bases and J gave up 4 bases; unmatched junction bases: 8. CDR1 is SEHNR, CDR2 FQNEAQ, per germline (reference sequence). The CDR3 spells CASSLTSGGAAYEQYF. The CDR3 nucleotides are TGTGCCAGCAGCCTAACTAGCGGGGGGGCCGCTTACGAGCAGTACTTC.

The V gene is TRBV5-6, the J gene TRBJ1-1, with D maybe TRBD1 (6 bases). CDR3 length equals 13 residues. Germline V gives CDR1 SGHDT, CDR2 YYEEEE. V shed 0 bases and J shed 6 bases, with 9 bases lying between them. CDR3 sequence reads: CASSLDRDAEAFF. The DNA of the CDR3 is TGTGCCAGCAGCTTGGACAGGGACGCTGAAGCTTTCTTT.